Sequencing of this T cell receptor (beta chain) was carried out in a study of shared clonotypes between healthy human individuals. Study conclusions and caveats: In the sorted subsets, rarefaction showed sequencing was incomplete despite large depth. Naive subsets typically showed greater estimated richness than memory subsets.

Naive CD8 populations comprised CD45RO-negative cells positively selected for CCR7, excluding terminally differentiated effector memory CD45RA+ cells. The DNA input per sorted-subset replicate PCR was 200 to 250 ng, corresponding to some 30,000 T cell genomes. Original processing methods: With immunoSEQ giving junction-only sequences and no quality scores, filtering differed. Libraries were prepared by immunoSEQ multiplex PCR; TCRdb keeps only in-frame clonotypes and omits some of them. From that table come the V and J calls and clone size; the DNA was used to work out D and trimming. Of just over 2,000,000 clones listed, roughly 94% are singletons. For this clone: The antigen remains unidentified.

Germline trimming cut 4 bases from V and 2 bases from J; bases unmatched to any gene: 9. The CDR3 loop spans 16 amino acids. CDR1 and CDR2 from the germline V gene are PRHDT and FYEKMQ (reference sequence). This chain links TRBV13 with TRBJ2-3; TRBD2 agrees at 7 bases. The clonotype was recovered from a man between 18 and 29 years old in good health. Sequenced material: naive CD8+ T cells sorted from blood. The CDR3 here is CASSSTGTTYTDTQYF. CDR3 DNA sequence: TGTGCCAGCAGCTCAACCGGGACTACCTACACAGATACGCAGTATTTT.